The sequence of this TCR beta chain was determined in a study of early T cells in non-severe SARS-CoV-2 infection. Study details: Chains stayed unpaired after sequencing of bulk RNA from unsorted whole blood.

CDR3 length: 14 amino acids. With 5 bases clipped from V and 0 bases from J, the junction kept 3 bases outside the gene matches. CDR1 SGHTA and CDR2 FQGTGA come from the germline V gene. MiXCR, run by TCRdb on the 5' RACE reads, gives a single entry per CDR3 protein. In the table there are some 66,000 distinct CDR3 sequences, roughly 13% of which are singletons. With regard to this clonotype: Its cognate antigen is unknown.

General observations from the study: The study's VDJdb matching favored anti-spike CD8 responses and missed private and CD4 specificities.

The chain uses TRBV7-3 and TRBJ1-1, with TRBD1 identical over 7 bases. The specimen sequenced was whole blood. The clonotype comes from an adult who was a healthcare worker with PCR-confirmed SARS-CoV-2 infection or an uninfected control (not recorded which). This CDR3 reads CASSPDRLNTEAFF. As DNA, the CDR3 is TGTGCCAGCAGCCCGGACAGGTTGAACACTGAAGCTTTCTTT.